The rows below give T cell receptor beta chains drawn from one sample of a study of cytomegalovirus exposure and HLA in healthy donors. The table came from immunoSEQ multiplex PCR; TCRdb's copy has only in-frame clones and leaves some out. The data contain roughly 180,000 clones, around 72% of them singletons. Material for sequencing was PBMCs. These receptor sequences come from a female donor in good health and CMV-seronegative. Each CDR3 is given with its conserved first and last residue. The D gene is left open where the match is weak. Only some rows state a clone size, as once, few, many or a class for expanded clones.

cdr3_aa	cdr3_nt	d_call	clone_size	v_call	j_call
CASSYREVVGTEAFF	TGTGCCAGCAGTTACCGGGAGGTTGTAGGTACTGAAGCTTTCTTT	.	.	TRBV6-5	TRBJ1-1
CAIPPRGDTEAFF	TGTGCCATCCCTCCCCGCGGTGACACTGAAGCTTTCTTT	.	.	TRBV11-3	TRBJ1-1
CASSQVLAGGLETQYF	TGCGCCAGCAGCCAAGTCCTAGCGGGGGGCCTAGAGACCCAGTACTTC	TRBD2	.	TRBV4-3	TRBJ2-5
CASSALLATNEKLFF	TGTGCCAGCAGCGCACTTCTCGCAACTAATGAAAAACTGTTTTTT	.	.	TRBV5-5	TRBJ1-4
CASSGTSGSYNEQFF	TGTGCCAGCAGCGGGACTAGCGGGAGCTACAATGAGCAGTTCTTC	TRBD2	few	TRBV2	TRBJ2-1
CASSLQLAPTDTQYF	TGTGCTAGCAGCCTACAGCTTGCCCCCACAGATACGCAGTATTTT	.	.	TRBV7-7	TRBJ2-3
CASSQEGASGRTDTQYF	TGCGCCAGCAGCCAAGAGGGGGCGAGCGGGAGGACAGATACGCAGTATTTT	TRBD2	few	TRBV4-1	TRBJ2-3
CASSRGLDRTYEQYF	TGTGCCAGCTCACGGGGACTAGACAGGACCTACGAGCAGTACTTC	TRBD2	.	TRBV18	TRBJ2-7
CATSRDSTAGAHEQFF	TGTGCCACCAGCAGAGATAGTACAGCGGGAGCCCATGAGCAGTTCTTC	TRBD2	.	TRBV15	TRBJ2-1
CASSIGQGRGSLRALHF	TGTGCCAGTAGTATTGGACAGGGACGAGGGTCCCTTAGGGCCCTCCACTTT	TRBD1	once	TRBV19	TRBJ1-6
CSVQGRSNYEQYF	TGCAGCGTTCAGGGCCGGTCCAACTACGAGCAGTACTTC	.	few	TRBV29-1	TRBJ2-7
CASSRADRLTGELFF	TGTGCCAGCTCACGGGCCGACAGGCTCACCGGGGAGCTGTTTTTT	.	once	TRBV18	TRBJ2-2
CASSRLAANTGELFF	TGTGCCAGCAGTCGACTAGCCGCAAACACCGGGGAGCTGTTTTTT	TRBD2	.	TRBV28	TRBJ2-2
CASSVQGTGNTIYF	TGTGCCAGCAGCGTACAGGGTACTGGAAACACCATATATTTT	.	few	TRBV11-2	TRBJ1-3
CASSTNRGEAFF	TGTGCCAGCAGCACAAACAGGGGTGAAGCTTTCTTT	TRBD1	few	TRBV6-5	TRBJ1-1
CASSLAGVAGEEETQYF	TGTGCCAGCAGCTTAGCGGGGGTAGCGGGAGAGGAAGAGACCCAGTACTTC	TRBD2	.	TRBV7-9	TRBJ2-5
CASSEGTSGAGEQFF	TGTGCCAGCAGTGAGGGGACTAGCGGGGCGGGTGAGCAGTTCTTC	TRBD2	.	TRBV6-4	TRBJ2-1
CASSQDLDTQYF	TGTGCCAGCAGCCAAGATCTAGATACGCAGTATTTT	.	few	TRBV4-2	TRBJ2-3
CSVRGGPPPHEQYF	TGCAGCGTGAGGGGGGGACCTCCCCCCCACGAGCAGTACTTC	.	.	TRBV29-1	TRBJ2-7
CANMDLTTGGDEQFF	TGCGCCAACATGGACTTAACGACAGGGGGCGATGAGCAGTTCTTC	TRBD1	.	TRBV5-1	TRBJ2-1
CAGSQARGYTEAFF	TGCGCCGGCAGCCAAGCAAGGGGATACACTGAAGCTTTCTTT	.	.	TRBV4-3	TRBJ1-1
CASSFEAGSGRHYNEQFF	TGTGCCAGCAGCTTCGAGGCGGGTAGCGGGAGACATTACAATGAGCAGTTCTTC	TRBD2	.	TRBV7-2	TRBJ2-1
CASSFPGGGFNEQFF	TGTGCCAGCAGCTTCCCCGGTGGAGGATTCAATGAGCAGTTCTTC	.	.	TRBV11-3	TRBJ2-1
CASRRDRANTGELFF	TGTGCCAGCAGAAGGGACAGGGCGAACACCGGGGAGCTGTTTTTT	TRBD1	.	TRBV7-9	TRBJ2-2
CASSPQGPGANGLTF	TGCGCCAGCAGCCCCCAGGGCCCTGGGGCCAACGGCCTGACTTTC	.	.	TRBV5-1	TRBJ2-6
CASSIAGQVSYEQYF	TGTGCCAGTAGTATCGCCGGACAGGTCTCCTACGAGCAGTACTTC	TRBD1	.	TRBV19	TRBJ2-7
CASSLGGAETQYF	TGTGCCAGCAGCTTGGGAGGGGCAGAGACCCAGTACTTC	TRBD2	.	TRBV13	TRBJ2-5
CASSLTMDSGAFF	TGTGCCAGCTCACTAACAATGGACAGTGGCGCTTTCTTT	.	.	TRBV18	TRBJ1-1
CASNPLRGEAFF	TGTGCCAGTAACCCCCTCCGGGGTGAAGCTTTCTTT	.	once	TRBV19	TRBJ1-1
CASSTSGRGRDTQYF	TGTGCCAGCAGTACTAGCGGGAGGGGAAGAGATACGCAGTATTTT	TRBD2	.	TRBV27	TRBJ2-3
CASSSTADTQYF	TGTGCCAGCAGCTCCACGGCAGATACGCAGTATTTT	.	.	TRBV7-9	TRBJ2-3
CASSPGWGSQETQYF	TGTGCCAGCAGCCCGGGGTGGGGATCCCAAGAGACCCAGTACTTC	.	.	TRBV7-8	TRBJ2-5
CASSPRGESYEQYF	TGTGCCAGCAGCCCCCGGGGGGAATCCTACGAGCAGTACTTC	TRBD2	few	TRBV7-2	TRBJ2-7
CASSSDRGYEQYF	TGCGCCAGCAGCTCGGACAGGGGGTACGAGCAGTACTTC	TRBD1	.	TRBV5-1	TRBJ2-7
CASSLTGLAKNIQYF	TGCGCCAGCAGCCTGACAGGGCTGGCCAAAAACATTCAGTACTTC	TRBD1	.	TRBV4-1	TRBJ2-4
CAWSTFSGREQFF	TGTGCCTGGAGTACCTTTAGCGGGAGGGAGCAGTTCTTC	TRBD2	.	TRBV30	TRBJ2-1
CASTRGEGRTGNEQFF	TGCGCCAGCACCCGGGGCGAGGGGAGGACGGGTAATGAGCAGTTCTTC	.	.	TRBV5-1	TRBJ2-1
CASSEEGRERETQYF	TGCGCCAGCAGTGAAGAGGGGCGGGAGAGAGAGACCCAGTACTTC	TRBD2	.	TRBV10-2	TRBJ2-5
CASSQMVREQETQYF	TGCGCCAGCAGCCAAATGGTCCGGGAACAAGAGACCCAGTACTTC	.	.	TRBV4-1	TRBJ2-5
CASRRGELFF	TGTGCCAGCAGGAGAGGGGAGCTGTTTTTT	.	few	TRBV6-6	TRBJ2-2
CASSPRLTSGANVLTF	TGTGCCAGCTCACCGCGACTAACCTCTGGGGCCAACGTCCTGACTTTC	.	.	TRBV18	TRBJ2-6
CASRDAPLLAGTTDTQYF	TGCGCCAGCAGGGACGCCCCATTACTAGCGGGGACGACAGATACGCAGTATTTT	TRBD2	.	TRBV4-1	TRBJ2-3
CASSVSGFNEKLFF	TGTGCCAGTTCAGTATCAGGCTTTAATGAAAAACTGTTTTTT	.	.	TRBV19	TRBJ1-4
CASSPGAPRDNNEKLFF	TGTGCCAGCAGTCCAGGGGCCCCCCGGGACAACAATGAAAAACTGTTTTTT	.	.	TRBV9	TRBJ1-4
CASSLFLPGNHNEQFF	TGTGCCAGCAGCTTATTTTTGCCGGGGAACCACAATGAGCAGTTCTTC	.	.	TRBV7-8	TRBJ2-1
CASSQDGGRLTASTDTQYF	TGCGCCAGCAGCCAAGATGGGGGGAGACTGACTGCTAGCACAGATACGCAGTATTTT	.	.	TRBV4-3	TRBJ2-3
CASSAQGATGEQYF	TGTGCCAGTAGCGCACAGGGGGCGACGGGCGAGCAGTACTTC	TRBD1	few	TRBV19	TRBJ2-7
CASSQGSSTGELFF	TGCGCCAGCAGTCAGGGCTCGAGCACCGGGGAGCTGTTTTTT	.	.	TRBV10-2	TRBJ2-2
CASSVGGGANRYTF	TGTGCCAGCAGCGTAGGAGGGGGGGCTAATCGCTACACCTTC	.	.	TRBV9	TRBJ1-2
CASSLLAGANNEQFF	TGTGCCAGCAGCTTACTAGCGGGGGCGAATAATGAGCAGTTCTTC	TRBD2	.	TRBV7-3	TRBJ2-1